This passage covers 7 T cell receptor beta chains from one sample sequenced in a study of blood T cell repertoires in COVID-19. Only in-frame clones appear in the TCRdb table, and some are missing; sequencing was by immunoSEQ multiplex PCR. Among approximately 170,000 clones, 83% were seen once, and the ten largest hold under 10%. Input material: peripheral blood. All receptors come from an older woman with COVID-19, enrolled during active disease.

The rearrangement joins TRBV5-1 to TRBJ2-1; a possible D gene is TRBD1 (6 bases). Germline V gene lookup returns CDR1 SGHRS and CDR2 YFSETQ. The CDR3 is made up of 17 amino acids. Trimming shortened V by 0 bases and J by 6 bases, and 19 bases separated the two germline ends. CDR3 DNA: TGCGCCAGCAGCTTGGGAATCACTTTCACAGGGTTCAATGAGCAGTTCTTC. Residues: CASSLGITFTGFNEQFF.

Regarding this clone: This specimen includes other DNA sequences encoding the same CDR3. The rearrangement links TRBV6-6 to TRBJ1-2; 7 bases align to TRBD1. CDR1 and CDR2 from the germline V gene are MNHNY and SVGAGI (reference sequence). V trimming: 2 bases; J trimming: 4 bases; junction bases outside the gene matches: 4. This CDR3 has 14 amino acids. CDR3: CASSYPGQPYGYTF. In nucleotides, the CDR3 is TGTGCCAGCAGTTACCCGGGACAGCCCTATGGCTACACCTTC.

This chain joins TRBV10-3 and TRBJ2-2; D is ambiguous. The CDR3 is made up of 16 amino acids. Germline V CDR1 and CDR2: ENHRY, SYGVKD. V was cut by 0 bases and J by 6 bases, with 14 bases left in between. Written as DNA, the CDR3 is TGTGCCATCAGTGAGTCGACCATAATTAGCCCCGGGGAGCTGTTTTTT. This encodes CAISESTIISPGELFF.

The V and J genes are TRBV28 and TRBJ1-2; D is unresolved. V shed 4 bases and J shed 6 bases, with 3 bases lying between them. This CDR3 region has 10 residues. From germline, CDR1 is MDHEN and CDR2 SYDVKM. The CDR3 sequence is CASSSNGYTF. CDR3 coding DNA: TGTGCCAGCAGTTCAAATGGCTACACCTTC.

The CDR3 DNA reads TGTGCCAGCAGTTCCGGGGGGGCTGGGGCCAACGTCCTGACTTTC. Amino acids: CASSSGGAGANVLTF. The chain joins TRBV6-5 to TRBJ2-6; 8 bases agree with TRBD2. The CDR3 has 15 amino acids. Germline V CDR1 and CDR2: MNHEY, SVGAGI. Germline trimming cut 4 bases from V and 2 bases from J; bases unmatched to any gene: 1.

The genes are TRBV6-5 and TRBJ2-7, with 9 bases identical to TRBD2. The CDR3 is 15 residues long. The V gene end was trimmed by 0 bases and the J gene end by 6 bases; junction bases not matched to a gene: 6. Germline V gives CDR1 MNHEY, CDR2 SVGAGI. CDR3 DNA: TGTGCCAGCAGTTACTCGGCAGCGGGAGGTACCGAGCAGTACTTC. Translating gives CASSYSAAGGTEQYF.

The chain joins TRBV6-5 to TRBJ1-1; D remains ambiguous. V was cut by 2 bases and J by 5 bases, with 6 bases left in between. CDR3 length: 12 amino acids. Germline CDR1 MNHEY, CDR2 SVGAGI. The CDR3: CASSYAGTEAFF. Written as DNA, the CDR3 is TGTGCCAGCAGTTACGCGGGGACTGAAGCTTTCTTT.